This T cell receptor beta chain was identified in a study of human T cells and chemical hapten exposure. On the study more broadly: Upper inner arm skin measuring around 2 cm by around 2 cm received 2% DPC for sensitization.

Specified time point: patch test 3, about 24 weeks after DPC sensitization. Treatment in this sample: therapeutic diphenylcyclopropenone sensitization with weekly scalp DPC. TCRdb reanalysed the RACE reads using MiXCR and keeps one entry per CDR3 protein. The table has 95,000 to 150,000 distinct CDR3 sequences, over 9% seen once. The germline V and J ends were trimmed by 5 bases and 1 base, with 12 bases remaining between them. The CDR3 sequence is 15 residues long. CDR1 and CDR2 (germline): SGHDN, FVKESK. This receptor was obtained from a woman aged 45-65 years with alopecia areata. Some clones in this sample may be carry-over from other donors' samples. The specimen was whole blood, collected in connection with sensitization to the hapten diphenylcyclopropenone (DPC). The V gene is TRBV14, the J gene TRBJ1-3; no firm D call. The CDR3 DNA reads TGTGCCAGCAGCGTGACTGGCGTTTCTGGAAACACCATATATTTT. Translating gives CASSVTGVSGNTIYF.